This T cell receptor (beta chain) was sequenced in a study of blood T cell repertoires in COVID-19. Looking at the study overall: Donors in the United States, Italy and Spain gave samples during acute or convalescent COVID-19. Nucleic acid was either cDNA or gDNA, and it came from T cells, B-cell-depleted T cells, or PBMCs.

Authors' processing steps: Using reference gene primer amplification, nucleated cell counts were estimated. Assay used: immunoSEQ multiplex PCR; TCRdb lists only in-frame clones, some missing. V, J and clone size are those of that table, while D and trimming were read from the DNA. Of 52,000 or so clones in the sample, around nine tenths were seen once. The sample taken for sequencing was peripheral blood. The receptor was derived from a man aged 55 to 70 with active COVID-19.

The CDR3 region has the DNA TGTGCCAGCAGCTTATACGGGCGTGGAGGGAGAGACTACGAGCAGTACTTC. The encoded protein is CASSLYGRGGRDYEQYF. V gene TRBV7-9 combines with J gene TRBJ2-7; TRBD2 is a possible D gene (6 bases). Germline assignment: CDR1 SEHNR and CDR2 FQNEAQ (reference sequence). V dropped 2 bases and J dropped 3 bases, with 20 bases sitting between them. CDR3 length: 17 residues.